The rows below give T cell receptor beta chains drawn from one sample of a study of blood T cell repertoires in COVID-19. Assay: immunoSEQ multiplex PCR; the TCRdb copy retains only in-frame clones and omits some. The sample consists of about 110,000 clones, roughly 80% of them appearing once. The sequencing input was peripheral blood. The source of these receptors is a human donor in a cohort sampled during active or convalescent COVID-19. CDR3s include the opening cysteine and the closing phenylalanine or tryptophan. A D gene is named only where the DNA matches it firmly. Not every row has a clone size; where given, it reads once, few, many or a size class.

J	V	D	size	DNA	CDR3
TRBJ2-1	TRBV9	TRBD1	once	TGTGCCAGCAGCACTACGCCCGGGACAGGGTTCAATGAGCAGTTCTTC	CASSTTPGTGFNEQFF
TRBJ2-7	TRBV7-2	TRBD2	NA	TGTGCCAGCAGCTCCTGGGAAATAGCGGGAGCGGGCGAGCAGTACTTC	CASSSWEIAGAGEQYF
TRBJ2-1	TRBV11-2	TRBD1	NA	TGTGCCAGCTTCACGGTGGCAGGGGGCCCCTACAATGAGCAGTTCTTC	CASFTVAGGPYNEQFF
TRBJ1-4	TRBV19	NA	NA	TGTGCCACCTCGACATTACAAAATGAAAAACTGTTTTTT	CATSTLQNEKLFF
TRBJ1-5	TRBV19	NA	NA	TGTGCCAGTAGTTCGCCCCGCGGGCGGAATCAGCCCCAGCATTTT	CASSSPRGRNQPQHF
TRBJ2-7	TRBV11-2	NA	once	TGTGCCAGCAGCTTACGAGTGTACGAGCAGTACTTC	CASSLRVYEQYF
TRBJ1-1	TRBV7-2	NA	NA	TGTGCCAGCAGCCTGGGGCTACAGTTGAACACTGAAGCTTTCTTT	CASSLGLQLNTEAFF
TRBJ1-5	TRBV19	TRBD1	NA	TGTGCCAGTAGTATATCGACAGGGGCCGTAGTGCCCCAGCATTTT	CASSISTGAVVPQHF
TRBJ1-6	TRBV20-1	NA	NA	TGCAGTGTACAGAAGTATTCACCCCTCCACTTT	CSVQKYSPLHF
TRBJ1-2	TRBV5-1	TRBD1	NA	TGCGCCAGCAGCTTGGCTGGACAGGCCGGCGGCTACACCTTC	CASSLAGQAGGYTF
TRBJ2-1	TRBV4-1	NA	few	TGCGCCAGCAGCCAAGATAGGGGTTCGCGGGGGCAGACCTACAATGAGCAGTTCTTC	CASSQDRGSRGQTYNEQFF
TRBJ1-4	TRBV18	TRBD1	once	TGTGCCAGCTCACCAAACGAATCAGGGACAGGGGAAAAACTGTTTTTT	CASSPNESGTGEKLFF
TRBJ2-5	TRBV7-6	NA	NA	TGTGCCAGCAGAGGACTCCCCGAAGAGACCCAGTACTTC	CASRGLPEETQYF
TRBJ2-3	TRBV10-3	NA	once	TGTGCCATCAGTGGGGGTTATGGCAGGGGCCTGGATACGCAGTATTTT	CAISGGYGRGLDTQYF
TRBJ2-2	TRBV11-2	TRBD1	NA	TGTGCCAGCAGCGGACACAGGGGAACTGTACGCACCGGGGAGCTGTTTTTT	CASSGHRGTVRTGELFF
TRBJ2-4	TRBV21-1	NA	NA	TGTGCCAGCAGCAAAGCCGGGACAGGACAAAACATTCAGTACTTC	CASSKAGTGQNIQYF
TRBJ2-3	TRBV28	TRBD2	NA	TGTGCCAGCAGGCTTATGGGGGGGTTTGGCACAGATACGCAGTATTTT	CASRLMGGFGTDTQYF
TRBJ1-5	TRBV6-5	NA	NA	TGTGCCAGCAATGGACAGAGTAGGCAGCCCCAGCATTTT	CASNGQSRQPQHF
TRBJ2-7	TRBV27	TRBD1	few	TGTGCCAGGGATCCGGGACAGGGGGCTTACGAGCAGTACTTC	CARDPGQGAYEQYF
TRBJ2-5	TRBV7-2	TRBD2	NA	TGTGCCAGCAGCTTAGCGCTAGCGGGGGGGCCCCAAGAGACCCAGTACTTC	CASSLALAGGPQETQYF
TRBJ2-1	TRBV12-3/TRBV12-4	TRBD2	NA	TGTGCCAGCAGCACTAGCGGGGTTGAGCAGTTCTTC	CASSTSGVEQFF
TRBJ2-7	TRBV21-1	NA	NA	TGTGCCAGCAGTCCCACCCCGGGACTATCCACCTACGAGCAGTACTTC	CASSPTPGLSTYEQYF
TRBJ2-3	TRBV28	NA	NA	TGTGCCAGCAGTTTGTGGCCGACTTCAATTAAGACAGATACGCAGTATTTT	CASSLWPTSIKTDTQYF
TRBJ1-1	TRBV29-1	NA	NA	TGCAGCGTTGACAGGGGTTCTGAAGCTTTCTTT	CSVDRGSEAFF
TRBJ2-7	TRBV3-1/TRBV3-2	TRBD2	NA	TGTGCCAGCAGCCAAGTCGGGACTAGCGGGAGGTACGAGCAGTACTTC	CASSQVGTSGRYEQYF
TRBJ2-1	TRBV5-1	NA	NA	TGCGCCAGCAGCTTGTCAGGACTACCCTTCAATGAGCAGTTCTTC	CASSLSGLPFNEQFF
TRBJ2-1	TRBV19	NA	NA	TGTGCCAGTAGTATATGGGACAAGTACAATGAGCAGTTCTTC	CASSIWDKYNEQFF
TRBJ2-5	TRBV28	NA	once	TGTGCCAGCAGTTCGCCCCCCTTCGGGGGAGGAAAGACCCAGTACTTC	CASSSPPFGGGKTQYF
TRBJ2-7	TRBV4-1	TRBD1	NA	TGCGCCAGCAGCCAAACAGGGGGGTCCTACGAGCAGTACTTC	CASSQTGGSYEQYF
TRBJ1-1	TRBV27	NA	NA	TGTGCCAGCAGTCCTATCTCGTTGCGGGGGAACACTGAAGCTTTCTTT	CASSPISLRGNTEAFF
TRBJ2-1	TRBV10-2	TRBD2	NA	TGCGCCAGCAGGCTAGCGGGTAATGAGCAGTTCTTC	CASRLAGNEQFF
TRBJ1-6	TRBV24-1	NA	NA	TGTGCCACCAGTGTCCCCTGGGGGGGGTCACCCCTCCACTTT	CATSVPWGGSPLHF
TRBJ1-3	TRBV19	NA	NA	TGTGCCAGCAGGCTCAGGGCTAGAGACAACACCATATATTTT	CASRLRARDNTIYF
TRBJ2-7	TRBV2	NA	NA	TGTGCCAGCAGGGGGGACATGAGGTACGAGCAGTACTTC	CASRGDMRYEQYF
TRBJ1-6	TRBV30	NA	NA	TGTGCCTGGAGAACTGGGCAGGGCTATAATTCACCCCTCCACTTT	CAWRTGQGYNSPLHF
TRBJ2-4	TRBV3-1/TRBV3-2	TRBD1	NA	TGTGCCAGCAGCCAAGGGACAGGGACGAACATTCAGTACTTC	CASSQGTGTNIQYF
TRBJ2-7	TRBV20-1	TRBD2	NA	TGCAGTGCTAGGGGGGGGTACGAGCAGTACTTC	CSARGGYEQYF
TRBJ2-2	TRBV3-1/TRBV3-2	NA	NA	TGTGCCAGCAGCCAAACCCTAGCAGTTGGCACCGGGGAGCTGTTTTTT	CASSQTLAVGTGELFF
TRBJ1-6	TRBV10-1	NA	NA	TGCGCCAGCAGTGATCAGTATAATTCACCCCTCCACTTT	CASSDQYNSPLHF
TRBJ1-3	TRBV4-2	TRBD1	NA	TGTGCCAGCAGCCAAGAAGACAGGGGGCGAGTGCAAAGGACTGGAAACACCATATATTTT	CASSQEDRGRVQRTGNTIYF
TRBJ2-1	TRBV3-1/TRBV3-2	TRBD2	NA	TGTGCCAGCAGCCAAGGAGTCGGGGGGGCCAGAAATGAGCAGTTCTTC	CASSQGVGGARNEQFF
TRBJ1-2	TRBV20-1	TRBD1	NA	TGCAGTGCTAGTTGGGACAGGGGCTATGGCTACACCTTC	CSASWDRGYGYTF
TRBJ2-1	TRBV29-1	NA	NA	TGCAGCGTTGTGGAGGGGGGGGATGAGCAGTTCTTC	CSVVEGGDEQFF
TRBJ2-7	TRBV12-3/TRBV12-4	NA	NA	TGTGCCAGCAGCCTCGAAGGGCGGGTTCCCTCCTTC	CASSLEGRVPSF
TRBJ2-7	TRBV20-1	NA	NA	TGCAGTGCGCAAGGCGGGACGGAGGGAGGCTTC	CSAQGGTEGGF
TRBJ2-1	TRBV19	NA	once	TGTGCCAGTAGTTTGGGCGCCTCCTACAATGAGCAGTTCTTC	CASSLGASYNEQFF
TRBJ1-5	TRBV6-2/TRBV6-3	TRBD1	NA	TGTGCCAGCAGTTCGGACAGGCCGCCGGGGCAGCCCCAGCATTTT	CASSSDRPPGQPQHF
TRBJ2-3	TRBV5-1	TRBD1	NA	TGCGCCAGCAGCATAACAGGGGGCTCCGATACGCAGTATTTT	CASSITGGSDTQYF
TRBJ1-1	TRBV18	NA	NA	TGTGCCAGCTCACGGAACTATGGGACTGTTAACACTGAAGCTTTCTTT	CASSRNYGTVNTEAFF
TRBJ2-7	TRBV6-6	NA	few	TGTGCCAGCAGTCTCAGCGCGAGTGGAACCTACGAGCAGTACTTC	CASSLSASGTYEQYF
TRBJ2-5	TRBV27	NA	NA	TGTGCCAGCAGTTTATGGTCGACTAGTCGTGGTACCCAGTACTTC	CASSLWSTSRGTQYF
TRBJ2-7	TRBV6-5	NA	NA	TGTGCCAGCAGTTACTCCCTGAACTCGATCTCCTACGAGCAGTACTTC	CASSYSLNSISYEQYF
TRBJ2-2	TRBV9	NA	NA	TGTGCCAGCAGCGTAGTTCAAGGGAAGGGGTCGAACACCGGGGAGCTGTTTTTT	CASSVVQGKGSNTGELFF
TRBJ2-1	TRBV28	TRBD2	NA	TGTGCCAGCAGTTTATCATCTAGCGGGAGGGCGGGAGAGCAGTTCTTC	CASSLSSSGRAGEQFF
TRBJ1-5	TRBV28	NA	NA	TGTGCCAGCGATGGGTGGGAGGGGCGAGAGGGCAATCAGCCCCAGCATTTT	CASDGWEGREGNQPQHF